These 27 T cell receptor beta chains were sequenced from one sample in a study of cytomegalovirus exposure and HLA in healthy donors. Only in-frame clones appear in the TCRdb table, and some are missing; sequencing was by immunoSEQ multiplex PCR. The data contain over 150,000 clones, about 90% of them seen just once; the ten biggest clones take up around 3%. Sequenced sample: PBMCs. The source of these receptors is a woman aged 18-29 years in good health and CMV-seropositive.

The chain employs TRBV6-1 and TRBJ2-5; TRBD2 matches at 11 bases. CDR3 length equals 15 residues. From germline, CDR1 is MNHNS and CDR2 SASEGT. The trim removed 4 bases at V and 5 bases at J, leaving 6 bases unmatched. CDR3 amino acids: CASSATSGVGETQYF. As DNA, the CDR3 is TGTGCCAGCAGTGCGACTAGCGGGGTGGGTGAGACCCAGTACTTC.

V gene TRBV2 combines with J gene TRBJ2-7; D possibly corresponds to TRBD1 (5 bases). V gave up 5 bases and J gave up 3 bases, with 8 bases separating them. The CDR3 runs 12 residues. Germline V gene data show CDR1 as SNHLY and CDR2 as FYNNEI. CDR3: CASSNRSYEQYF. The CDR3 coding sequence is TGTGCCAGCAGTAACAGGAGCTACGAGCAGTACTTC. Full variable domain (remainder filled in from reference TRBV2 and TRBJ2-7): EPEVTQTPSHQVTQMGQEVILRCVPISNHLYFYWYRQILGQKVEFLVSFYNNEISEKSEIFDDQFSVERPDGSNFTLKIRSTKLEDSAMYFCASSNRSYEQYFGPGTRLTVT.

CDR3 DNA: TGTGCCAGCAGTGACTCAGCGGGACCATTCGAGCAGTACTTC. Translation: CASSDSAGPFEQYF. The chain is built from TRBV6-4 and TRBJ2-7, with 7 bases aligning to TRBD2. V lost 0 bases and J lost 6; bases outside the gene matches: 5. CDR3 length: 14 amino acids. CDR1 and CDR2 (germline): MRHNA, SNTAGT.

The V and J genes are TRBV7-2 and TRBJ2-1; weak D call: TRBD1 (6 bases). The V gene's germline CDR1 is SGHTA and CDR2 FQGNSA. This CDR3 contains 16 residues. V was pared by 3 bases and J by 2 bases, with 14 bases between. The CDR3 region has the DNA TGTGCCAGCAGCTTTATGACAGGAAATCCCTACAATGAGCAGTTCTTC. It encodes CASSFMTGNPYNEQFF.

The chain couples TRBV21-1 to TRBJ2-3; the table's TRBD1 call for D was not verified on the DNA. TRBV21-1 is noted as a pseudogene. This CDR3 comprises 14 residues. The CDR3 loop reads CASRWDSSTDTQYF. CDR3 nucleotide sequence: TGTGCCAGCAGGTGGGACAGTAGCACAGATACGCAGTATTTT.

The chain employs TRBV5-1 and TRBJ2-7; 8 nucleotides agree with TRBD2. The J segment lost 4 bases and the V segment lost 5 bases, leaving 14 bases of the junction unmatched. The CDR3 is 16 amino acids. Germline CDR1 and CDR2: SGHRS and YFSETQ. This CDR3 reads CASSWGTGRAPYEQYF. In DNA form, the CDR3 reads TGCGCCAGCAGTTGGGGGACCGGGAGGGCCCCTTACGAGCAGTACTTC.

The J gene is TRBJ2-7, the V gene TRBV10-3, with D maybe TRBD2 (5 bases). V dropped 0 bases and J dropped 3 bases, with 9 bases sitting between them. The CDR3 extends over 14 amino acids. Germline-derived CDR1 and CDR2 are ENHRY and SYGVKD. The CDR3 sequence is CAISESRGFYEQYF. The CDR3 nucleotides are TGTGCCATCAGTGAGTCCCGGGGATTCTACGAGCAGTACTTC.

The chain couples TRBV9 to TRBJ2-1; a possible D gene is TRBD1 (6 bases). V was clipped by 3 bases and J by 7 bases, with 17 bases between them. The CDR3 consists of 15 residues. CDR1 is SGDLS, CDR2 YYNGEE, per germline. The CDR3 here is CASSATLQGKNEQFF. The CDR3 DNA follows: TGTGCCAGCAGCGCGACCTTACAGGGAAAGAATGAGCAGTTCTTC.

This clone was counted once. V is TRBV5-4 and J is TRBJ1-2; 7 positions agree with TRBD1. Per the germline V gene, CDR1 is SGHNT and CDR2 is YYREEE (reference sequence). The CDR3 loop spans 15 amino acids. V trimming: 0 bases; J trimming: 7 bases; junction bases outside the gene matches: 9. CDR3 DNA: TGTGCCAGCAGCTTGGCCTCACAGGGGATGAGTGGCTACACCTTC. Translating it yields CASSLASQGMSGYTF.

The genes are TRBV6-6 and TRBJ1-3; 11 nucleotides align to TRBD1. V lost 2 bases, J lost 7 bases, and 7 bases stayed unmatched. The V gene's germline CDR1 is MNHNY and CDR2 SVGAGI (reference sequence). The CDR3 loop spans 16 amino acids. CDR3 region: CASSYVMGQGGNTIYF. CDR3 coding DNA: TGTGCCAGCAGTTACGTGATGGGACAGGGGGGGAACACCATATATTTT.

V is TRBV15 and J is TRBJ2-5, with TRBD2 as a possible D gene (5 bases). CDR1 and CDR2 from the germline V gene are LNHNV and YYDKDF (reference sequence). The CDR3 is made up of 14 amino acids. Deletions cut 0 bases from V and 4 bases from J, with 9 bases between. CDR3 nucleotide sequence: TGTGCCACCAGCAGAGATTTTGAGGGAGAGACCCAGTACTTC. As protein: CATSRDFEGETQYF.

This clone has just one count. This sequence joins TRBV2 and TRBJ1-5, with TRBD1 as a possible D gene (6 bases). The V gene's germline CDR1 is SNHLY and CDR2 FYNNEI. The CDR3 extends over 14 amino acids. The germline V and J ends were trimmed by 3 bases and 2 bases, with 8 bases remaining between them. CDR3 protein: CASSDAGGNQPQHF. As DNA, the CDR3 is TGTGCCAGCAGTGATGCAGGGGGCAATCAGCCCCAGCATTTT.

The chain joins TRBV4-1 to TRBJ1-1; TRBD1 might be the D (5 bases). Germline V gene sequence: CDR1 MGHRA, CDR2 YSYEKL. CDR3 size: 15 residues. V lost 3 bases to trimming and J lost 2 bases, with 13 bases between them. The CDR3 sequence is CASSHVGGLNTEAFF. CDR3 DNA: TGCGCCAGCAGCCACGTGGGGGGACTAAACACTGAAGCTTTCTTT.

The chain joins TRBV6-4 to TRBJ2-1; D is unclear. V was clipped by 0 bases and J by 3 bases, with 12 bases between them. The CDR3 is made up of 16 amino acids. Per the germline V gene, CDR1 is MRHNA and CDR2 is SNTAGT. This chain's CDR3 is CASSDSPTRGYNEQFF. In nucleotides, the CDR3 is TGTGCCAGCAGTGACTCTCCTACCCGAGGCTACAATGAGCAGTTCTTC.

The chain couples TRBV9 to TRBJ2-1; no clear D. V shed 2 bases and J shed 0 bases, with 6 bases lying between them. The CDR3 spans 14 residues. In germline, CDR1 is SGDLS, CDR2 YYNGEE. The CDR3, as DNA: TGTGCCAGCAGCGTCTTTAGCTCCTACAATGAGCAGTTCTTC. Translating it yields CASSVFSSYNEQFF.

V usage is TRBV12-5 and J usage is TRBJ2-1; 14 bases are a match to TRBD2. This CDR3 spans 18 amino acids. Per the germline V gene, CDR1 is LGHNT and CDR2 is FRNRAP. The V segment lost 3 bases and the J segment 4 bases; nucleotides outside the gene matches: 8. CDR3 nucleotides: TGTGCTAGTGGTTTAGGGACTAGCGGGAGAGGGCGATACAATGAGCAGTTCTTC. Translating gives CASGLGTSGRGRYNEQFF.

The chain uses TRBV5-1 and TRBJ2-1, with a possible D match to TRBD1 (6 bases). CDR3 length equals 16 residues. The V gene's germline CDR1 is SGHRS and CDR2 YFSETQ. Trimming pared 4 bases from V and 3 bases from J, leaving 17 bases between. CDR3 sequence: CASSPVGGQLYNEQFF. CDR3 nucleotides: TGCGCCAGCAGCCCGGTAGGAGGACAGCTCTACAATGAGCAGTTCTTC.

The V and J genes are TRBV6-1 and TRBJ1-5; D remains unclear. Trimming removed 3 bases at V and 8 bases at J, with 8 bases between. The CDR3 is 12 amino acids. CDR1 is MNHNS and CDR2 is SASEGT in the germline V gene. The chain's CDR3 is CASSDGLEPQHF. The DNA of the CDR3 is TGTGCCAGCAGTGACGGTTTGGAGCCCCAGCATTTT.

In nucleotides, the CDR3 is TGTGCCAGCAGTCCACAGGGGGCTGTCGGGGAGCTGTTTTTT. It specifies CASSPQGAVGELFF. This chain connects TRBV6-5 to TRBJ2-2; 9 nucleotides align to TRBD1. Germline V gives CDR1 MNHEY, CDR2 SVGAGI. The length of the CDR3 is 14 residues. V shed 5 bases, J shed 7 bases, and the junction held 5 bases outside the gene matches.

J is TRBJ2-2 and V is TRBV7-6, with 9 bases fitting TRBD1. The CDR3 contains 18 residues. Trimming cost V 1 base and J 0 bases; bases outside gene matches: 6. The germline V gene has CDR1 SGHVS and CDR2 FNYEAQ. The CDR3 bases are TGTGCCAGCAGCTTAGTGGCGGGACAGGGAGCGAACACCGGGGAGCTGTTTTTT. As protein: CASSLVAGQGANTGELFF.

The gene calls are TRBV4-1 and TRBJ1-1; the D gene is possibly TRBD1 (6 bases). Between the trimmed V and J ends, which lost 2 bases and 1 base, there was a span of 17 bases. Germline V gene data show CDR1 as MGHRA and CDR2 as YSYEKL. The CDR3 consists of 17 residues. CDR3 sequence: CASSQLGTGGPNTEAFF. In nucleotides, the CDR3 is TGCGCCAGCAGCCAACTAGGGACGGGGGGGCCGAACACTGAAGCTTTCTTT.

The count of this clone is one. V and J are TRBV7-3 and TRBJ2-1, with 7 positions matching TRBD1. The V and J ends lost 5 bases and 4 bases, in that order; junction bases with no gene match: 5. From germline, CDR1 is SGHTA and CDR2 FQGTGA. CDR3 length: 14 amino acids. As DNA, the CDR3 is TGTGCCAGCAGCATCGGACAGGCTTACAATGAGCAGTTCTTC. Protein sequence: CASSIGQAYNEQFF. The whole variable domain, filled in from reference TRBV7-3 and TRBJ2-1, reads GAGVSQTPSNKVTEKGKYVELRCDPISGHTALYWYRQSLGQGPEFLIYFQGTGAADDSGLPNDRFFAVRPEGSVSTLKIQRTERGDSAVYLCASSIGQAYNEQFFGPGTRLTVL.

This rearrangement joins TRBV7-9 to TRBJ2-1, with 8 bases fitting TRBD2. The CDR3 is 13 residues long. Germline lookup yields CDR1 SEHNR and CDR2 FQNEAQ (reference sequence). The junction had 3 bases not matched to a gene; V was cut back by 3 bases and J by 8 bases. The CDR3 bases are TGTGCCAGCAGCTTTCGGGGGGGCCATGAGCAGTTCTTC. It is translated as CASSFRGGHEQFF.

The CDR3 sequence is CAISEPRDNSPLHF. The CDR3 coding sequence is TGTGCCATCAGTGAGCCCAGGGATAATTCACCCCTCCACTTT. V usage is TRBV10-3 and J usage is TRBJ1-6, with D possibly matching TRBD1 (5 bases). The CDR3 is 14 amino acids. Germline values: CDR1 ENHRY, CDR2 SYGVKD. With 2 bases removed from V and 5 bases from J, the gap between germline ends came to 7 bases.

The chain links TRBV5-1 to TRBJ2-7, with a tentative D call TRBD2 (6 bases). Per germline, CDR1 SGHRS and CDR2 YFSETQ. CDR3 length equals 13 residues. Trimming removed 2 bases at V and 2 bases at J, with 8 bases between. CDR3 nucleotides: TGCGCCAGCAGCTTCGGGGGTACCTACGAGCAGTACTTC. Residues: CASSFGGTYEQYF.

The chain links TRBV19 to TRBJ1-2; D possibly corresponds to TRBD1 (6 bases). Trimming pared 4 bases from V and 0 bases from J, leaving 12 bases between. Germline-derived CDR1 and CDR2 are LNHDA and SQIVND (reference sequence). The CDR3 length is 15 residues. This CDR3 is CASSKGDTTNYGYTF. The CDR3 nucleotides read TGTGCCAGTAGTAAGGGGGACACTACTAACTATGGCTACACCTTC.

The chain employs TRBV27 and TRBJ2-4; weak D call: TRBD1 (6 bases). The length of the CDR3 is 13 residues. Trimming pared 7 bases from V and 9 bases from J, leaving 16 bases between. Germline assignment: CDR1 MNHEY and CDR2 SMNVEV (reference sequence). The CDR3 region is CASKSGAGGIQYF. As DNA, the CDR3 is TGTGCCAGCAAATCAGGGGCTGGGGGCATTCAGTACTTC.